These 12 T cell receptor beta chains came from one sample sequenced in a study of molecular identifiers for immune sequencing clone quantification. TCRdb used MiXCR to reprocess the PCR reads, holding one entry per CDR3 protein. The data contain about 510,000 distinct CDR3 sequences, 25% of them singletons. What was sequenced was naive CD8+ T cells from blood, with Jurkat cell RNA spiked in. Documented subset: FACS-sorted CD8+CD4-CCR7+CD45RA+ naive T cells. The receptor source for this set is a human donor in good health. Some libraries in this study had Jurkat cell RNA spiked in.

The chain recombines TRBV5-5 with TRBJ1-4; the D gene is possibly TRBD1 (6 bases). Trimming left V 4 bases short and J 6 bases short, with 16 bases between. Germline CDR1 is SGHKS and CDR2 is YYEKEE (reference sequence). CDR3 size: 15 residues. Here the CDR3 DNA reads TGTGCCAGCAGCCCACAGGACAGCCGGGATGAAAAACTGTTTTTT. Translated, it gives CASSPQDSRDEKLFF.

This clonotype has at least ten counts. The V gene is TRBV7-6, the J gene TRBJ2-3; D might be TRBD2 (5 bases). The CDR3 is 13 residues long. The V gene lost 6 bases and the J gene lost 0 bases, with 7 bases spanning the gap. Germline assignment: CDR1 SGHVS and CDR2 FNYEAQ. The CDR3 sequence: CASSWTSTDTQYF. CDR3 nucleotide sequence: TGTGCCAGCAGTTGGACTAGCACAGATACGCAGTATTTT.

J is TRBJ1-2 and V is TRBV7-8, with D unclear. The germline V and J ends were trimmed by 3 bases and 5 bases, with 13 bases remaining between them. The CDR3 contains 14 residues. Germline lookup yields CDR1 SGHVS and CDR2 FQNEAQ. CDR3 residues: CASSFNPESYGYTF. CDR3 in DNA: TGTGCCAGCAGCTTCAACCCTGAGTCTTATGGCTACACCTTC.

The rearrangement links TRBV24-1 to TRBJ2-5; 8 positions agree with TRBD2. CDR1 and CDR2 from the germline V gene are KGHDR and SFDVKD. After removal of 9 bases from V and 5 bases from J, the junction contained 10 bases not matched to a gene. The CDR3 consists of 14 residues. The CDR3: CATLFEREYETQYF. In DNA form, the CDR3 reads TGTGCCACCCTATTTGAGCGGGAGTACGAGACCCAGTACTTC.

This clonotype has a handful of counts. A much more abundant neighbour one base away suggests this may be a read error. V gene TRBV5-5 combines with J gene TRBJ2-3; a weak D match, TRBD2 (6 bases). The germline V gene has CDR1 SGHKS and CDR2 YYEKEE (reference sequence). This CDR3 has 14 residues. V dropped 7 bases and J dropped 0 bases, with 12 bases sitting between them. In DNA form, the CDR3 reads TGTGCCAGCGGCTCAGGGACTAGCACAGATACGCAGTATTTT. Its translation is CASGSGTSTDTQYF.

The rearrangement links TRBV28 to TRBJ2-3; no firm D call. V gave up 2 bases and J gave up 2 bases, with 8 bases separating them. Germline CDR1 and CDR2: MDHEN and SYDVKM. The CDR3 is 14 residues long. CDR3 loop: CASSLGVTTDTQYF. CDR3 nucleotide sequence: TGTGCCAGCAGTTTAGGGGTTACCACAGATACGCAGTATTTT.

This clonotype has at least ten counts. CDR3 region: CASSQGVTEAFF. The CDR3 nucleotides are TGTGCCAGCAGCCAGGGGGTTACTGAAGCTTTCTTT. The rearrangement links TRBV7-8 to TRBJ1-1; 7 nucleotides align to TRBD1. This CDR3 is built from 12 residues. Germline CDR1 SGHVS, CDR2 FQNEAQ. After removal of 5 bases from V and 5 bases from J, the junction contained 2 bases not matched to a gene. Full variable domain (remainder filled in from reference TRBV7-8 and TRBJ1-1): GAGVSQSPRYKVAKRGQDVALRCDPISGHVSLFWYQQALGQGPEFLTYFQNEAQLDKSGLPSDRFFAERPEGSVSTLKIQRTQQEDSAVYLCASSQGVTEAFFGQGTRLTVV.

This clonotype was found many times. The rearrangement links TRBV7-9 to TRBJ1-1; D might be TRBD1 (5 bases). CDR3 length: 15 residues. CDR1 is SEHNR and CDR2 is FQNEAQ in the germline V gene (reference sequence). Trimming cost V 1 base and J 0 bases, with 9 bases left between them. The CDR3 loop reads CASSLVAGMNTEAFF. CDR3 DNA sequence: TGTGCCAGCAGCTTAGTTGCAGGGATGAACACTGAAGCTTTCTTT.

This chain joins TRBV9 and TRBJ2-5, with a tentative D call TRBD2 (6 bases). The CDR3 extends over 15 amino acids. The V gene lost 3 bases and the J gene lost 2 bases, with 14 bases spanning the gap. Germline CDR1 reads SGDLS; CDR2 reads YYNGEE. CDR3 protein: CASSARSGPQETQYF. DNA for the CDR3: TGTGCCAGCAGCGCACGGAGCGGGCCGCAAGAGACCCAGTACTTC.

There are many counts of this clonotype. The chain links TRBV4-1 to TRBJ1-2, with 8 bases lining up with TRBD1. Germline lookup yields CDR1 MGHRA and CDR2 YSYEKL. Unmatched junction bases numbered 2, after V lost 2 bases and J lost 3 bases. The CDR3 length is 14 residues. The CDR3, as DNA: TGCGCCAGCAGCCAACTACAGGGGGACTATGGCTACACCTTC. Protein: CASSQLQGDYGYTF.

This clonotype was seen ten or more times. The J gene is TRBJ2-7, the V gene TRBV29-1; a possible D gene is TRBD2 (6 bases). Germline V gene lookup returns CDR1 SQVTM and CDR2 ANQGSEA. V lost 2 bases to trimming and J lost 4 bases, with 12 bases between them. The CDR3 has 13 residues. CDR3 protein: CSVEWSAGYEQYF. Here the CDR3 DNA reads TGCAGCGTTGAATGGTCTGCGGGGTACGAGCAGTACTTC.

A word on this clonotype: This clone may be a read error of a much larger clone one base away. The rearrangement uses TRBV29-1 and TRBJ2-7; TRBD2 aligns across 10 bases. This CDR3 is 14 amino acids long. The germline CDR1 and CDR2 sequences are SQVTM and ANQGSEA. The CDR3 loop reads CSVEEAGGTYERYF. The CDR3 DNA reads TGCAGCGTTGAAGAAGCGGGGGGGACCTACGAGCGGTACTTC.